This entry lists 25 T cell receptor beta chains sequenced from one sample in a study of blood T cells in healthy people across ages. The authors ran a second PCR of 7 to 11 cycles using a sample-barcoded 5' primer and a J-beta primer mix. MiXCR was run by TCRdb on the 5' RACE reads, yielding one entry per CDR3 protein. Here the sample spans approximately 2,000,000 distinct CDR3 sequences, roughly two fifths being singletons. Sequenced input: blood. The receptors come from a human donor in good health.

The genes are TRBV20-1 and TRBJ2-7; no clear D. The CDR3 runs to 15 residues. Germline V gives CDR1 DFQATT, CDR2 SNEGSKA (reference sequence). The germline V and J ends were trimmed by 0 bases and 0 bases, with 12 bases remaining between them. In DNA form, the CDR3 reads TGCAGTGCTAGAGATTCGCAGGCAAGCTCCTACGAGCAGTACTTC. It encodes CSARDSQASSYEQYF.

This sequence joins TRBV9 and TRBJ2-6; 9 nucleotides line up with TRBD2. CDR3 size: 19 residues. V gave up 0 bases and J gave up 0 bases; unmatched junction bases: 7. Germline-derived CDR1 and CDR2 are SGDLS and YYNGEE. For the CDR3, the DNA is TGTGCCAGCAGCGTAGTGGCTAGCGGGGCCCACTCTGGGGCCAACGTCCTGACTTTC. This sequence encodes CASSVVASGAHSGANVLTF.

The sample holds a few counts of this clonotype. V is TRBV12-3 or TRBV12-4 and J is TRBJ1-5; 7 bases match TRBD1. This CDR3 has 14 amino acids. Trimming took 3 bases from V and 7 from J; bases not matched to a gene: 6. The CDR3 sequence is CASSFRGGGQPQHF. The CDR3 coding sequence is TGTGCCAGCAGTTTCAGAGGGGGCGGACAGCCCCAGCATTTT.

This chain uses TRBV3-1 with TRBJ2-1; 13 bases fit TRBD2. Germline values: CDR1 LGHDT, CDR2 YNNKEL (reference sequence). The V gene end was trimmed by 4 bases and the J gene end by 4 bases; junction bases not matched to a gene: 4. The CDR3 sequence is 16 residues long. CDR3 loop: CASSPRGLAGYNEQFF. The CDR3 nucleotides are TGTGCCAGCAGCCCCAGGGGACTAGCGGGGTACAATGAGCAGTTCTTC.

The sample holds one count of this clonotype. The chain carries TRBV7-9 and TRBJ1-2; tentative D call: TRBD1 (5 bases). This CDR3 is built from 14 residues. Germline CDR1 and CDR2: SEHNR and FQNEAQ (reference sequence). The V end lost 3 bases, the J end lost 8 bases, and 16 bases lay between the germline ends. The CDR3 protein is CASSLDTRLGGYTF. As DNA, the CDR3 is TGTGCCAGCAGCTTGGACACCCGGCTGGGGGGCTACACCTTC.

The chain uses TRBV7-8 and TRBJ1-5, with D uncertain. Trimming shortened V by 5 bases and J by 7 bases, and 12 bases separated the two germline ends. Germline V gives CDR1 SGHVS, CDR2 FQNEAQ. The CDR3 totals 13 residues. CDR3: CASSQGSWQPQHF. The CDR3 bases are TGTGCCAGCAGCCAAGGGAGTTGGCAGCCCCAGCATTTT.

This chain links TRBV3-1 with TRBJ2-3; unclear D gene. CDR1 LGHDT and CDR2 YNNKEL come from the germline V gene (reference sequence). V lost 2 bases and J 4 bases, leaving 4 bases between the germline ends. The CDR3 extends over 12 amino acids. CDR3 sequence reads: CASSQNADTQYF. The CDR3 coding sequence is TGTGCCAGCAGCCAAAATGCAGATACGCAGTATTTT.

This rearrangement joins TRBV3-1 to TRBJ2-7, with D maybe TRBD2 (5 bases). The CDR3 has 15 residues. Per germline, CDR1 LGHDT and CDR2 YNNKEL (reference sequence). Trimming removed 0 bases from V and 6 bases from J, with 15 bases in between. The CDR3 sequence is CASSQDLASEGEQYF. Written as DNA, the CDR3 is TGTGCCAGCAGCCAAGACCTCGCCTCAGAGGGCGAGCAGTACTTC.

This clonotype was recorded a few times. V and J are TRBV20-1 and TRBJ1-3; D is ambiguous. The length of the CDR3 is 13 residues. Trimming stripped 1 base from V and 2 bases from J, with 6 bases between. Germline CDR1 DFQATT, CDR2 SNEGSKA (reference sequence). CDR3 DNA sequence: TGCAGTGCTAGAGTAGGGACTGGAAACACCATATATTTT. Its translation: CSARVGTGNTIYF.

This clonotype was detected a few times. The J gene is TRBJ1-1, the V gene TRBV6-5; D not certain. This CDR3 is built from 13 residues. Germline CDR1 is MNHEY and CDR2 is SVGAGI. Trimming shortened V by 8 bases and J by 3 bases, and 13 bases separated the two germline ends. The CDR3 region is CASAASRDTEAFF. The CDR3 DNA follows: TGTGCCAGCGCGGCCTCGAGGGACACTGAAGCTTTCTTT.

The chain carries TRBV20-1 and TRBJ2-7; D not certain. V was pared by 3 bases and J by 7 bases, with 16 bases between. Germline lookup yields CDR1 DFQATT and CDR2 SNEGSKA (reference sequence). The CDR3 covers 13 residues. DNA of the CDR3: TGCAGTGCTAGGGGCACTTACTTCAATGAGCAGTACTTC. This translates into CSARGTYFNEQYF.

The rearrangement links TRBV24-1 to TRBJ2-1; the match to TRBD2 covers 8 bases. The ends lost 4 bases at V and 0 bases at J; junction bases unmatched: 4. In germline, CDR1 is KGHDR, CDR2 SFDVKD. CDR3 length: 16 amino acids. The DNA for the CDR3 is TGTGCCACCAGTGAAACTAGCGGTCGCTCCTACAATGAGCAGTTCTTC. This gives the protein CATSETSGRSYNEQFF.

The chain links TRBV29-1 to TRBJ2-1; D is possibly TRBD1 or TRBD2 (5 bases each). The length of the CDR3 is 12 residues. Germline V lookup: CDR1 SQVTM, CDR2 ANQGSEA. V shed 7 bases and J shed 10 bases, with 17 bases lying between them. CDR3 nucleotides: TGCAGCGGGAATAGGGACCAAAGGGAGCAGTTCTTC. This sequence encodes CSGNRDQREQFF.

This clonotype was counted between two and nine times. DNA of the CDR3: TGCAGCGTTCAGGAGGCGGAGGGGGGCAATGAGCAGTTCTTC. This translates into CSVQEAEGGNEQFF. The genes are TRBV29-1 and TRBJ2-1; tentatively, D is TRBD1 or TRBD2 (6 bases each). The CDR3 covers 14 residues. The germline V gene has CDR1 SQVTM and CDR2 ANQGSEA. The V gene lost 5 bases and the J gene lost 6 bases, with 17 bases spanning the gap.

At least ten counts were recorded for this clonotype. The junction departs from germline at one end; a sequencing error may be responsible. The chain links TRBV7-9 to TRBJ1-2; D is uncertain. The germline CDR1 and CDR2 sequences are SEHNR and FQNEAQ (reference sequence). The CDR3 runs 12 residues. CDR3 nucleotide sequence: TGTGCCAGCAGCTCCACTAATTATGGCTACACCTTC. Protein product: CASSSTNYGYTF.

There are a few counts of this clonotype. This sequence joins TRBV20-1 and TRBJ1-1, with D tentatively TRBD1 (5 bases). Per germline, CDR1 DFQATT and CDR2 SNEGSKA (reference sequence). V gave up 6 bases and J gave up 0 bases, with 14 bases separating them. The CDR3 loop spans 14 amino acids. CDR3 sequence: CSAGTLRLNTEAFF. DNA for the CDR3: TGCAGTGCGGGGACGCTGAGGTTGAACACTGAAGCTTTCTTT.

Notes on this clonotype: Compared with germline, one end of the junction differs, possibly owing to a read error. The chain joins TRBV24-1 to TRBJ1-6; D might be TRBD1 (6 bases). This CDR3 region has 16 residues. Germline CDR1 reads KGHDR; CDR2 reads SFDVKD. The CDR3 spells CATSDEQGAQNSPPHF. CDR3 coding DNA: TGTGCCACCAGTGATGAACAGGGTGCCCAAAATTCACCCCCCCACTTT.

This clonotype has just a few counts. The chain joins TRBV18 to TRBJ1-2; D remains ambiguous. Germline V lookup: CDR1 KGHSH, CDR2 LQKENI. V lost 0 bases to trimming and J lost 5 bases, with 10 bases between them. The CDR3 runs to 14 residues. The CDR3: CASSPPSGGYGYTF. The CDR3 DNA sequence: TGTGCCAGCTCACCACCTTCGGGAGGGTATGGCTACACCTTC.

Only a few counts were recorded for this clonotype. J is TRBJ1-5 and V is TRBV27, with unresolved D. CDR1 and CDR2 (germline): MNHEY, SMNVEV (reference sequence). The V gene lost 3 bases and the J gene lost 6 bases, with 6 bases spanning the gap. The CDR3 loop spans 12 amino acids. This CDR3 is CASSFHGQPQHF. The CDR3 region has the DNA TGTGCCAGCAGTTTCCATGGTCAGCCCCAGCATTTT.

The chain has TRBV7-2 and TRBJ1-2, with D possibly matching TRBD1 (5 bases). This CDR3 has 17 residues. V was clipped by 3 bases and J by 2 bases, with 19 bases between them. The germline V gene encodes CDR1 SGHTA and CDR2 FQGNSA. The CDR3 here is CASSFPLGVVHNYGYTF. The CDR3 bases are TGTGCCAGCAGCTTCCCCTTGGGGGTAGTTCACAACTATGGCTACACCTTC.

The V and J genes are TRBV7-6 and TRBJ2-7; no definite D call. The length of the CDR3 is 15 residues. Trimming removed 2 bases at V and 0 bases at J, with 11 bases between. The germline CDR1 and CDR2 sequences are SGHVS and FNYEAQ. CDR3 sequence (DNA): TGTGCCAGCAGCTTAAGACACGGACCCTCCTACGAGCAGTACTTC. This encodes CASSLRHGPSYEQYF.

J is TRBJ1-5 and V is TRBV2, with D hard to call. Deletions cut 7 bases from V and 2 bases from J, with 6 bases between. Germline assignment: CDR1 SNHLY and CDR2 FYNNEI. The CDR3 covers 12 residues. In DNA, the CDR3 is TGTGCCAGCATGGGCGGCAATCAGCCCCAGCATTTT. It translates to CASMGGNQPQHF. Using reference TRBV2 and TRBJ1-5 for the parts outside the CDR3, the full variable domain is EPEVTQTPSHQVTQMGQEVILRCVPISNHLYFYWYRQILGQKVEFLVSFYNNEISEKSEIFDDQFSVERPDGSNFTLKIRSTKLEDSAMYFCASMGGNQPQHFGDGTRLSIL.

The chain employs TRBV6-2 or TRBV6-3 and TRBJ2-7; D possibly corresponds to TRBD2 (5 bases). Trimming took 8 bases from V and 3 from J, leaving 20 bases between them. Germline V CDR1 and CDR2: MNHEY, SVGEGT. This CDR3 has 15 amino acids. CDR3 bases: TGTGCCAGCGCCCTGAGGGCAGTCCAATACTACGAGCAGTACTTC. Translating it yields CASALRAVQYYEQYF.

The chain combines TRBV5-1 with TRBJ1-2; maybe TRBD1 (5 bases). The germline V gene has CDR1 SGHRS and CDR2 YFSETQ. This CDR3 has 15 amino acids. The V end lost 4 bases, the J end lost 4 bases, and 17 bases lay between the germline ends. This chain's CDR3 is CASSRETQERYGYTF. The CDR3 DNA follows: TGCGCCAGCAGCCGCGAGACACAGGAACGCTATGGCTACACCTTC.

DNA of the CDR3: TGTGCCAGCAGTTCTGGGGCCGTGCCCCAGCATTTT. It encodes CASSSGAVPQHF. The J gene is TRBJ1-5, the V gene TRBV28, with D possibly TRBD1 on 5 matching bases. Looked up from germline, CDR1 is MDHEN and CDR2 is SYDVKM. The CDR3 runs 12 residues. V lost 4 bases and J lost 9, with 10 bases in between.